This T cell receptor (beta chain) was profiled in a study of PD-L1 blockade in urothelial cancer. Study overall: About 90% of the 29 patients were males with bladder-origin urothelial cancer. Analysis of blood occurred 3 weeks (second dose) and 6 weeks after treatment start.

Generated by immunoSEQ multiplex PCR, the TCRdb table keeps only in-frame clones and is missing some. The repertoire holds more than 15,000 clones, with roughly 87% as singletons. CDR1 SGHAT and CDR2 FQNNGV come from the germline V gene. The CDR3 is 17 amino acids. The V and J ends lost 4 bases and 3 bases, in that order; junction bases with no gene match: 9. For this clone: What it binds is unknown.

Broader study findings: In blood at 3 weeks, tumor-associated clones expanded more among patients with durable benefit.

The receptor was isolated from a middle-aged man with urothelial cancer. This chain links TRBV11-2 with TRBJ2-3, with 11 bases that match TRBD1. The starting material was PBMCs, obtained around atezolizumab (anti-PD-L1) treatment. Here the CDR3 DNA reads TGTGCCAGCAGCTCCGGGGTGGGACAGGGGGTAACAGATACGCAGTATTTT. The encoded protein is CASSSGVGQGVTDTQYF.